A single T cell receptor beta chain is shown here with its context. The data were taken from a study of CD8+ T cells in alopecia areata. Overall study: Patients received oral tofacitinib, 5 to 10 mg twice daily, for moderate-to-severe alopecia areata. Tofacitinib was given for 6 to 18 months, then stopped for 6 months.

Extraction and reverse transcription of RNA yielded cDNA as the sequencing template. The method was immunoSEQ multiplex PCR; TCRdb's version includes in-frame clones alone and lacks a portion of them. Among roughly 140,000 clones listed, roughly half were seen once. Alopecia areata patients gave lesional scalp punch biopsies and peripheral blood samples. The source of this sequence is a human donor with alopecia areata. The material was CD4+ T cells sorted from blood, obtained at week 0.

The CDR3 coding sequence is TGTGCCTGGAGGGTCAGGGAGAGCAATCAGCCCCAGCATTTT. Amino acid sequence: CAWRVRESNQPQHF. The chain is built from TRBV30 and TRBJ1-5, with D possibly TRBD1 on 5 matching bases. The CDR3 loop spans 14 amino acids. The V end was cut by 3 bases, the J end by 1 base, with 10 bases between. The germline V gene has CDR1 GTSNPN and CDR2 SVGIG (reference sequence).